A single sample is the source of the 32 T cell receptor beta chains below, sequenced in a study of T cells in women clearing cervical HPV infection. The protocol was immunoSEQ multiplex PCR, while the TCRdb copy is restricted to in-frame clones and leaves out a portion. The sample table sets out some 30,000 clones. The sequencing input was blood buffy coat. The receptor set was obtained from a woman between 18 and 70 years old with a cervical HPV16 infection that either progressed to CIN3+ or cleared (not recorded which).

Concerning this clone: The read terminates 3 residues ahead of where the CDR3 ends, so the germline J gene completes it. This chain uses TRBV7-2 with TRBJ2-5; D call uncertain. Germline V gene lookup returns CDR1 SGHTA and CDR2 FQGNSA. The V end lost 1 base, the J end lost 4 bases, and 7 bases lay between the germline ends. The CDR3 is 13 amino acids. The CDR3 is CASSLERGETQYF. The CDR3 DNA, read in part, is TGTGCCAGCAGCTTAGAGCGTGGAGAGACC.

In regard to this clone: The CDR3 extends 3 residues past the end of the read, so its final part is completed from the germline J gene. The chain combines TRBV30 with TRBJ2-2; maybe TRBD1 (6 bases). Trimming cost V 8 bases and J 5 bases, with 24 bases left between them. The germline V gene has CDR1 GTSNPN and CDR2 SVGIG (reference sequence). This CDR3 comprises 16 residues. The CDR3 spells CARTVGGQTYTGELFF. The part of the CDR3 DNA that was read is TGTGCCCGGACGGTTGGTGGACAGACCTATACCGGGGAG.

The covered CDR3 bases are TGCAGTGCTAGAGATGGAGGGGAATTCTACAATGAG. As protein: CSARDGGEFYNE. The entire CDR3 sequence reads CSARDGGEFYNEQFF. This chain uses TRBV20-1 with TRBJ2-1; tentatively, D is TRBD2 (6 bases). Read sequence stops 3 residues before the CDR3 end, and the germline J gene provides the missing end. Looked up from germline, CDR1 is DFQATT and CDR2 is SNEGSKA (reference sequence). V lost 0 bases to trimming and J lost 3 bases, with 12 bases between them. The CDR3 runs 15 residues.

With regard to this clone: The CDR3 end is not reached by the read, which stops 3 residues before it; the germline J gene fills it in. The rearrangement uses TRBV20-1 and TRBJ1-2, with 9 bases lining up with TRBD1. Germline trimming cut 1 base from V and 2 bases from J; bases unmatched to any gene: 2. The CDR3 runs to 14 residues. Germline CDR1 reads DFQATT; CDR2 reads SNEGSKA (reference sequence). The covered CDR3 bases are TGCAGTGCTAGAGGGGACAGGGAGAACTATGGC. Translated, it gives CSARGDRENYG. The full-length CDR3 reads as CSARGDRENYGYTF.

Remarks on this clone: From the germline J gene comes the end of the CDR3, since the read stops 3 residues before it. J is TRBJ1-4 and V is TRBV7-6; D gene uncertain. Germline V gene lookup returns CDR1 SGHVS and CDR2 FNYEAQ. Trimming took off 1 base at V and 8 bases at J, with 17 bases between the two ends. This CDR3 region has 16 residues. CDR3 sequence: CASSLERAITGEKLFF. The sequenced part of the CDR3 DNA is TGTGCCAGCAGCTTAGAAAGGGCCATAACTGGGGAAAAA.

Regarding this clone: The missing CDR3 end, 3 residues past where the read stops, is filled in from the germline J gene. V is TRBV5-4 and J is TRBJ1-4; 7 bases map to TRBD1. The CDR3 extends over 15 amino acids. V was clipped by 2 bases and J by 6 bases; unmatched bases: 7. Germline V lookup: CDR1 SGHNT, CDR2 YYREEE (reference sequence). The CDR3 bases that were read are TGTGCCAGCAGCTTAACAGGGGATAGGGATGAAAAA. It is translated as CASSLTGDRDEK. The full CDR3 reads CASSLTGDRDEKLFF.

As to this clone: The CDR3 end lies 3 residues beyond the end of the read and is filled in from the germline J gene. The V gene is TRBV14, the J gene TRBJ1-1, with a weak D call TRBD1 (6 bases). Trimming took off 1 base at V and 0 bases at J, with 12 bases between the two ends. Germline-derived CDR1 and CDR2 are SGHDN and FVKESK. The CDR3 extends over 16 amino acids. Partial CDR3 DNA: TGTGCCAGCAGCCAAGGGCCGACAGGACTGAACACTGAA. It codes for CASSQGPTGLNTE. In full, the CDR3 reads CASSQGPTGLNTEAFF.

To note about this clone: The CDR3 end is not reached by the read, which stops 3 residues before it; the germline J gene fills it in. The V gene is TRBV19, the J gene TRBJ2-3; 8 nucleotides match TRBD2. V dropped 0 bases and J dropped 6; count of bases not matched to a gene: 2. Germline assignment: CDR1 LNHDA and CDR2 SQIVND (reference sequence). The CDR3 loop spans 14 amino acids. CDR3 bases read: TGTGCCAGTAGTATAGACGGGAGGGGCGATACG. Translation: CASSIDGRGDT. The full CDR3 protein is CASSIDGRGDTQYF.

A word on this clone: The read ends 3 residues before the CDR3 terminus; that terminus is restored from the germline J gene. V and J are TRBV5-6 and TRBJ1-3, with TRBD1 as a possible D gene (6 bases). The V gene lost 0 bases and the J gene lost 4 bases, with 8 bases spanning the gap. The CDR3 length is 14 residues. Germline V lookup: CDR1 SGHDT, CDR2 YYEEEE. The sequenced CDR3 bases are TGTGCCAGCAGCTTGGGACAGGCGGGAAACACC. Residues: CASSLGQAGNT. The whole CDR3 protein reads CASSLGQAGNTIYF.

Concerning this clone: Coverage ceases 3 residues before the CDR3 finishes, and the germline J gene fills in the end. This rearrangement joins TRBV7-2 to TRBJ2-7; 7 bases line up with TRBD2. The CDR3 length is 14 residues. V shed 1 base, J shed 2 bases, and the junction held 2 bases outside the gene matches. Germline V gene sequence: CDR1 SGHTA, CDR2 FQGNSA. The chain's CDR3 is CASSLEAGPYEQYF. The DNA read from the CDR3 is TGTGCCAGCAGCTTAGAAGCGGGACCCTACGAG.

The CDR3 is CASSRTGGGSNQPQHF. CDR3 DNA (partial): TGTGCCAGCTCACGGACAGGGGGCGGGTCCAATCAGCCC. V and J are TRBV18 and TRBJ1-5, with 11 bases aligning to TRBD1. The CDR3 end falls 3 residues outside the read, so it is completed with the germline J gene. From germline, CDR1 is KGHSH and CDR2 LQKENI. V trimming: 4 bases; J trimming: 3 bases; junction bases outside the gene matches: 5. The CDR3 is made up of 16 amino acids.

Here the CDR3 reads CSVEEVRGTRIHNEQFF. CDR3 bases read: TGCAGCGTTGAAGAGGTTCGGGGGACTAGGATCCACAATGAG. The chain links TRBV29-1 to TRBJ2-1; 8 bases map to TRBD2. The missing CDR3 end, 3 residues past where the read stops, is filled in from the germline J gene. The trim removed 0 bases at V and 5 bases at J, leaving 12 bases unmatched. CDR1 SQVTM and CDR2 ANQGSEA come from the germline V gene. CDR3 length equals 17 residues.

Comment on this clone: The read gets to within 3 residues of the CDR3 end, and the germline J gene fills in the rest. This chain joins TRBV19 and TRBJ2-5, with 14 bases aligning to TRBD2. Germline values: CDR1 LNHDA, CDR2 SQIVND (reference sequence). V shed 4 bases, J shed 1 base, and the junction held 5 bases outside the gene matches. This CDR3 comprises 17 residues. CDR3 loop: CASSTGTSGGPQETQYF. The DNA read from the CDR3 is TGTGCCAGTAGTACCGGGACTAGCGGGGGACCCCAAGAGACC.

A word on this clone: The read ends 3 residues shy of where the CDR3 ends; the end is completed using the germline J gene. The rearrangement joins TRBV20-1 to TRBJ2-1, with TRBD2 matching over 9 bases. There are 15 residues in the CDR3. Germline CDR1 and CDR2: DFQATT and SNEGSKA (reference sequence). V gave up 3 bases and J gave up 4 bases; unmatched junction bases: 7. CDR3 bases read: TGCAGTGCTAGCAAGCGGGAGGTCCCTTACAATGAG. Amino acids: CSASKREVPYNE. The entire CDR3 protein reads CSASKREVPYNEQFF.

The part of the CDR3 DNA that was read is TGTGCCAGCAGTGAAAGAGCCAGGGCAGTGGTTCGGGAAAAA. This gives the protein CASSERARAVVREK. The complete CDR3 reads CASSERARAVVREKLFF. This rearrangement joins TRBV6-1 to TRBJ1-4; tentatively, D is TRBD1 (5 bases). The read gets to within 3 residues of the CDR3 end, and the germline J gene fills in the rest. Trimming took 2 bases from V and 8 from J, leaving 21 bases between them. This CDR3 region has 17 residues. Germline values: CDR1 MNHNS, CDR2 SASEGT.

Details on this clone: Read data end 3 residues before the CDR3 end; the end is taken from the germline J gene. The chain carries TRBV30 and TRBJ2-2; tentatively, D is TRBD2 (5 bases). Per germline, CDR1 GTSNPN and CDR2 SVGIG (reference sequence). Trimming took 5 bases from V and 8 from J, leaving 21 bases between them. The CDR3 sequence is 15 residues long. This CDR3 is CAWGNYGLLSGELFF. The covered CDR3 bases are TGTGCCTGGGGTAACTACGGACTTCTCTCGGGGGAG.

Concerning this clone: The observed sequence ends 3 residues before the CDR3 terminus, with the missing tail filled in from the germline J gene. The chain combines TRBV7-9 with TRBJ1-6, with 8 bases fitting TRBD1. The germline CDR1 and CDR2 sequences are SEHNR and FQNEAQ (reference sequence). CDR3 length: 15 amino acids. The V and J ends lost 5 bases and 10 bases, in that order; junction bases with no gene match: 10. The part of the CDR3 DNA that was read is TGTGCCAGCAGCCCCCGACAGGGGAATCAATCACCC. This encodes CASSPRQGNQSP. The entire CDR3 protein reads CASSPRQGNQSPLHF.

About this clone: The read comes to an end 3 residues before the CDR3 does, leaving the germline J gene to fill in the end. The chain couples TRBV14 to TRBJ2-7, with D maybe TRBD1 (6 bases). Germline loops: CDR1 SGHDN, CDR2 FVKESK. CDR3 size: 16 residues. Trimming shortened V by 5 bases and J by 6 bases, and 23 bases separated the two germline ends. The DNA read from the CDR3 is TGTGCCAGCAGCGGAAGGGGGTCGCTCTACGGTCTCGAG. It translates to CASSGRGSLYGLE. In full, the CDR3 is CASSGRGSLYGLEQYF. Full variable domain (missing parts from reference TRBV14 and TRBJ2-7): EAGVTQFPSHSVIEKGQTVTLRCDPISGHDNLYWYRRVMGKEIKFLLHFVKESKQDESGMPNNRFLAERTGGTYSTLKVQPAELEDSGVYFCASSGRGSLYGLEQYFGPGTRLTVT.

For this clone: The observed sequence ends 3 residues before the CDR3 terminus, with the missing tail filled in from the germline J gene. The V call is TRBV5-1, the J call TRBJ2-1; D call uncertain. The CDR3 runs to 13 residues. V shed 4 bases and J shed 4 bases, with 9 bases lying between them. Germline V gives CDR1 SGHRS, CDR2 YFSETQ. The CDR3 DNA, read in part, is TGCGCCAGCAGCGGTGACAATTACAATGAG. Residues: CASSGDNYNE. The full CDR3 sequence reads CASSGDNYNEQFF.

As to this clone: The read terminates 3 residues ahead of where the CDR3 ends, so the germline J gene completes it. The chain uses TRBV20-1 and TRBJ1-1; 9 bases are shared with TRBD1. With 6 bases clipped from V and 4 bases from J, the junction kept 3 bases outside the gene matches. Germline V CDR1 and CDR2: DFQATT, SNEGSKA (reference sequence). The CDR3 has 12 amino acids. CDR3 amino acids: CSAKTGGTEAFF. The sequenced part of the CDR3 DNA is TGCAGTGCCAAGACAGGGGGCACTGAA.

About this clone itself: The CDR3 end lies 3 residues beyond the end of the read and is filled in from the germline J gene. The V gene is TRBV18, the J gene TRBJ1-5; the D gene is possibly TRBD1 (5 bases). V was pared by 3 bases and J by 4 bases, with 10 bases between. This CDR3 contains 14 residues. CDR1 and CDR2 (germline): KGHSH, LQKENI. The chain's CDR3 is CASSPDSGNQPQHF. The part of the CDR3 DNA that was read is TGTGCCAGCTCACCTGACAGTGGTAATCAGCCC. Full variable domain (outside the CDR3, taken from reference TRBV18 and TRBJ1-5): NAGVMQNPRHLVRRRGQEARLRCSPMKGHSHVYWYRQLPEEGLKFMVYLQKENIIDESGMPKERFSAEFPKEGPSILRIQQVVRGDSAAYFCASSPDSGNQPQHFGDGTRLSIL.

The CDR3 sequence: CSTSGQDPGELFF. The CDR3 DNA, read in part, is TGCAGTACCTCGGGACAGGACCCCGGGGAG. The chain uses TRBV20-1 and TRBJ2-2; 8 nucleotides line up with TRBD1. The CDR3 goes on 3 residues after the read ends, and that part is filled in from the germline J gene. This CDR3 is built from 13 residues. The junction had 8 bases not matched to a gene; V was cut back by 8 bases and J by 6 bases. CDR1 DFQATT and CDR2 SNEGSKA come from the germline V gene (reference sequence).

Partial CDR3 DNA: TGTGCCAGCTCCATGACTAGCGGACAAGAGACC. Its protein product is CASSMTSGQET. The full-length CDR3 reads as CASSMTSGQETQYF. This rearrangement joins TRBV18 to TRBJ2-5, with TRBD2 matching 9 bases. The CDR3 end is not reached by the read, which stops 3 residues before it; the germline J gene fills it in. This CDR3 has 14 residues. V lost 6 bases to trimming and J lost 2 bases; unmatched junction nucleotides: 4. Germline-derived CDR1 and CDR2 are KGHSH and LQKENI.

CDR3: CSARASPGTSGPVTDTQYF. The DNA read from the CDR3 is TGCAGTGCTAGAGCCAGTCCGGGGACTAGCGGACCAGTCACAGATACG. This sequence joins TRBV20-1 and TRBJ2-3; TRBD2 matches 11 bases. Coverage ceases 3 residues before the CDR3 finishes, and the germline J gene fills in the end. This CDR3 is built from 19 residues. Germline-derived CDR1 and CDR2 are DFQATT and SNEGSKA (reference sequence). With 1 base clipped from V and 2 bases from J, the junction kept 14 bases outside the gene matches.

This clone is called medium-sized (0.01 to 0.1%) based on its frequency. The read ends 3 residues shy of where the CDR3 ends; the end is completed using the germline J gene. V is TRBV19 and J is TRBJ1-4, with D possibly matching TRBD1 (5 bases). Trimming left V 3 bases short and J 7 bases short, with 18 bases between. This CDR3 is 16 amino acids long. Germline CDR1 LNHDA, CDR2 SQIVND (reference sequence). The part of the CDR3 DNA that was read is TGTGCCAGTAGTATCTCGATCGGGGGAAGAGTTGAAAAA. Its translation: CASSISIGGRVEK. The complete CDR3 protein is CASSISIGGRVEKLFF.

A remark on this clone: The read ends 3 residues shy of where the CDR3 ends; the end is completed using the germline J gene. The gene calls are TRBV7-9 and TRBJ1-5; D is ambiguous. Trimming pared 4 bases from V and 8 bases from J, leaving 12 bases between. This CDR3 region has 13 residues. From germline, CDR1 is SEHNR and CDR2 FQNEAQ (reference sequence). The CDR3 loop reads CASSSGLSKPQHF. CDR3 DNA (partial): TGTGCCAGCAGCTCTGGTCTATCTAAGCCC. The entire variable domain, with the rest obtained from reference TRBV7-9 and TRBJ1-5, is as follows: DTGVSQNPRHKITKRGQNVTFRCDPISEHNRLYWYRQTLGQGPEFLTYFQNEAQLEKSRLLSDRFSAERPKGSFSTLEIQRTEQGDSAMYLCASSSGLSKPQHFGDGTRLSIL.

Comment on this clone: The CDR3 end lies 3 residues beyond the end of the read and is filled in from the germline J gene. V usage is TRBV5-1 and J usage is TRBJ2-3, with TRBD2 as a possible D gene (5 bases). The V end was cut by 3 bases, the J end by 0 bases, with 11 bases between. The CDR3 consists of 15 residues. Germline values: CDR1 SGHRS, CDR2 YFSETQ. The sequenced part of the CDR3 DNA is TGCGCCAGCAGCTCAATAGCGTCTAGCACAGATACG. Protein sequence: CASSSIASSTDT. The full CDR3 protein is CASSSIASSTDTQYF. The entire variable domain, with the rest obtained from reference TRBV5-1 and TRBJ2-3, is as follows: KAGVTQTPRYLIKTRGQQVTLSCSPISGHRSVSWYQQTPGQGLQFLFEYFSETQRNKGNFPGRFSGRQFSNSRSEMNVSTLELGDSALYLCASSSIASSTDTQYFGPGTRLTVL.

As for this clone: The read is 3 residues too short to cover the CDR3 end, so that end is filled in from the germline J gene. The rearrangement links TRBV7-9 to TRBJ1-6, with D tentatively TRBD1 (5 bases). Trimming stripped 8 bases from V and 8 bases from J, with 19 bases between. CDR3 length equals 15 residues. The germline V gene has CDR1 SEHNR and CDR2 FQNEAQ (reference sequence). The CDR3 protein is CASHEEGRADSPLHF. The CDR3 bases that were read are TGTGCCAGCCACGAAGAGGGCAGGGCTGATTCACCC.

This chain's CDR3 is CASGGGTGQETQYF. The sequenced part of the CDR3 DNA is TGTGCTAGTGGGGGGGGGACAGGGCAAGAGACC. The gene calls are TRBV12-5 and TRBJ2-5, with 9 bases aligning to TRBD1. The CDR3 end lies 3 residues beyond the end of the read and is filled in from the germline J gene. The CDR3 length is 14 residues. Germline lookup yields CDR1 LGHNT and CDR2 FRNRAP. V lost 6 bases, J lost 2 bases, and 4 bases stayed unmatched.

Notes on this clone: The observed sequence ends 3 residues before the CDR3 terminus, with the missing tail filled in from the germline J gene. The J gene is TRBJ2-6, the V gene TRBV28, with 7 bases identical to TRBD1. The CDR3 extends over 17 amino acids. Trimming cost V 5 bases and J 2 bases; bases outside gene matches: 9. CDR1 MDHEN and CDR2 SYDVKM come from the germline V gene. The covered CDR3 bases are TGTGCCAGCAGTCTCAGACAGGGAGCCCCTGGGGCCAACGTC. It codes for CASSLRQGAPGANV. The whole CDR3 region reads CASSLRQGAPGANVLTF.

Of note for this clone: Read sequence stops 3 residues before the CDR3 end, and the germline J gene provides the missing end. J is TRBJ2-5 and V is TRBV20-1, with TRBD2 matching 9 bases. Germline-derived CDR1 and CDR2 are DFQATT and SNEGSKA (reference sequence). The V gene end was trimmed by 0 bases and the J gene end by 5 bases; junction bases not matched to a gene: 10. The length of the CDR3 is 16 residues. CDR3 DNA, as far as it was read: TGCAGTGCTAGAGATGTCCTAGCGGGAAAAATGGAGACC. This encodes CSARDVLAGKMET. The entire CDR3 protein is CSARDVLAGKMETQYF.

In the case of this clone: Read data end 3 residues before the CDR3 end; the end is taken from the germline J gene. This rearrangement joins TRBV7-3 to TRBJ1-4, with D perhaps matching TRBD1 (6 bases). CDR3 length equals 15 residues. Germline V gene data show CDR1 as SGHTA and CDR2 as FQGTGA. The CDR3 loop is CASSGEPGGANVLFF. The covered CDR3 bases are TGTGCCAGCAGCGGAGAACCGGGGGGGGCCAACGTA.